Described below is a single T cell receptor beta chain sequence and its context. Generated by immunoSEQ multiplex PCR, the TCRdb table keeps only in-frame clones and is missing some. Of 300,000 to 350,000 clones listed, 75% to 90% are singletons. The sample originates from a study of Ad26.COV2.S vaccination and SARS-CoV-2 variants. Treatment reported: roughly 19 received Ad26.COV2.S at low or high dose, single or two shots; roughly five received placebo; per-sample allocation not given. Material that was analyzed had been drawn on day 63 after the first vaccine or placebo injection. Ad26.COV2.S expressed prefusion-stabilized spike from the original Wuhan strain. The CDR3 runs 13 residues. V was cut by 3 bases and J by 3 bases, with 9 bases left in between. Germline values: CDR1 LNHDA, CDR2 SQIVND (reference sequence).

This TCR came from a person aged 18-60 years who received the Ad26.COV2.S COVID-19 vaccine or a placebo. Sequencing was performed on peripheral blood, taken in a trial of Ad26.COV2.S vaccine versus placebo. V usage is TRBV19 and J usage is TRBJ2-7, with D unclear. The DNA of the CDR3 is TGTGCCAGTAGTATGGGAAGACTCTACGAGCAGTACTTC. Protein sequence: CASSMGRLYEQYF.